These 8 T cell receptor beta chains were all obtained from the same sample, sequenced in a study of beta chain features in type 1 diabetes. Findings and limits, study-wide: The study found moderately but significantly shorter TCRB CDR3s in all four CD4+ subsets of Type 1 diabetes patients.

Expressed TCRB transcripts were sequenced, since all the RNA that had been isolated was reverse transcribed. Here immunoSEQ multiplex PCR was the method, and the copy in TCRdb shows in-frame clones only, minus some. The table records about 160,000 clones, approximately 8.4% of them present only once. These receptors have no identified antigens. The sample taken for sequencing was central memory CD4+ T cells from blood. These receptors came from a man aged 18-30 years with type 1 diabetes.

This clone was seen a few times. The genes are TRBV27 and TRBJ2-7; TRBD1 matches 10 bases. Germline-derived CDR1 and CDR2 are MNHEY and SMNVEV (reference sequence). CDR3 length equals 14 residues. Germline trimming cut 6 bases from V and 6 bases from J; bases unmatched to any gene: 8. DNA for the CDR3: TGTGCCAGCAGGAACGACAGGGGGCATGGCGAGCAGTACTTC. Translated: CASRNDRGHGEQYF.

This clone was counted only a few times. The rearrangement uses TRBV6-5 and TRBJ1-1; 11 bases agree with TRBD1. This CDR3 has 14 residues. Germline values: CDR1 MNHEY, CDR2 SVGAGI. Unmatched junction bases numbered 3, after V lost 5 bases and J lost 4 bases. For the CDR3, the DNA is TGTGCCAGCAGTGCCGGGACAGGGGGCACTGAAGCTTTCTTT. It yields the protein CASSAGTGGTEAFF.

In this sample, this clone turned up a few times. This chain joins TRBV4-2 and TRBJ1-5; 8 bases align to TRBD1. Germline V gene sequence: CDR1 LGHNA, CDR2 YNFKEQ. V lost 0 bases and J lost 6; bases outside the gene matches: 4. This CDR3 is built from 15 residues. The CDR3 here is CASSQDSGGGQPQHF. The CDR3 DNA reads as TGTGCCAGCAGCCAAGATTCAGGGGGCGGTCAGCCCCAGCATTTT.

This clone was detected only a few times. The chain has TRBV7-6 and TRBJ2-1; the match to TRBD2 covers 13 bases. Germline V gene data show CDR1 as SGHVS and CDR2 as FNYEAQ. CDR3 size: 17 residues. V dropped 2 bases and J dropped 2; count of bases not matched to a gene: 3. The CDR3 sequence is CASSLTSGGGTYNEQFF. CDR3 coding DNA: TGTGCCAGCAGCTTAACTAGCGGGGGGGGAACCTACAATGAGCAGTTCTTC.

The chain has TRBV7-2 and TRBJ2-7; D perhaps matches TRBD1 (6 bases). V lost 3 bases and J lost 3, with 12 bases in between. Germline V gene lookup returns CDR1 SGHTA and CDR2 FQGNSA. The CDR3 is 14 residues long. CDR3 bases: TGTGCCAGCAGCTTGTCTAACAGGGACTACGAGCAGTACTTC. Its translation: CASSLSNRDYEQYF.

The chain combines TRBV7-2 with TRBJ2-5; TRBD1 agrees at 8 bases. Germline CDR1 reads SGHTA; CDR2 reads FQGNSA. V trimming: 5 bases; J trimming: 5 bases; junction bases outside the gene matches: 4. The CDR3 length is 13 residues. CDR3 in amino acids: CASSRDRWETQYF. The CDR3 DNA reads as TGTGCCAGCAGCCGGGACAGGTGGGAGACCCAGTACTTC. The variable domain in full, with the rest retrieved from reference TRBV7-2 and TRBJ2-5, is GAGVSQSPSNKVTEKGKDVELRCDPISGHTALYWYRQSLGQGLEFLIYFQGNSAPDKSGLPSDRFSAERTGGSVSTLTIQRTQQEDSAVYLCASSRDRWETQYFGPGTRLLVL.

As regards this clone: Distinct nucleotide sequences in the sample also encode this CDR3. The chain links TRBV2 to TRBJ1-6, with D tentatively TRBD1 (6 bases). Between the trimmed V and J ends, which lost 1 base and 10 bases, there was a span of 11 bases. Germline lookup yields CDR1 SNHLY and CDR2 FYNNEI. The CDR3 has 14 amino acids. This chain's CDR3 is CASSEGQGWSPLHF. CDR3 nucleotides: TGTGCCAGCAGTGAAGGGCAGGGGTGGTCACCCCTCCACTTT.

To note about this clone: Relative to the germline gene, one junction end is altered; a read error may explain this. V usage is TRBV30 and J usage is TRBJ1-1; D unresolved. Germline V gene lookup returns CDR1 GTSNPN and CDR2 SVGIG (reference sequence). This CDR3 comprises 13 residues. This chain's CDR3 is CAWSAWEGTQAFF. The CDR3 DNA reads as TGTGCCTGGAGTGCCTGGGAGGGCACTCAAGCTTTCTTT.